This passage covers 17 T cell receptor beta chains from one sample sequenced in a study of T cell repertoires in cytomegalovirus infection. No cognate antigen is known for these TCRs. TCRdb independently ran MiXCR on the reads; one entry per CDR3 protein. The repertoire consists of about 920,000 distinct CDR3 sequences, with approximately 32% occurring once and the leading ten covering roughly 13%. Source: cultured CD8+ T cells from PBMCs, taken from culture after CMV antigen stimulation. These receptor sequences come from a human donor in good health (CMV status not recorded). Some clones in this sample may be carry-over from other donors' samples.

The chain recombines TRBV20-1 with TRBJ2-7; TRBD1 matches at 12 bases. V shed 5 bases and J 3 bases; nucleotides not matched to a gene: 5. The CDR3 is 14 amino acids. CDR1 and CDR2 (germline): DFQATT, SNEGSKA (reference sequence). CDR3 in DNA: TGCAGTGCTGGGGACAGGGGGCGAGACTACGAGCAGTACTTC. Its translation: CSAGDRGRDYEQYF.

This clonotype occurred a few times. This sequence joins TRBV29-1 and TRBJ2-1; 7 nucleotides match TRBD2. Germline V gene data show CDR1 as SQVTM and CDR2 as ANQGSEA. The ends lost 5 bases at V and 4 bases at J; junction bases unmatched: 5. CDR3 size: 13 residues. The CDR3 reads CSVWGGRYNEQFF. CDR3 bases: TGCAGCGTTTGGGGGGGACGGTACAATGAGCAGTTCTTC.

The chain uses TRBV29-1 and TRBJ1-2, with a possible D match to TRBD1 (6 bases). This CDR3 comprises 13 residues. V lost 5 bases, J lost 2 bases, and 12 bases lay in between. From germline, CDR1 is SQVTM and CDR2 ANQGSEA. As DNA, the CDR3 is TGCAGCGTTCATACAGGGACCAACTATGGCTACACCTTC. This translates into CSVHTGTNYGYTF.

In the case of this clonotype: This may come from a read error, since a much larger clone is one base off. The chain recombines TRBV7-6 with TRBJ2-5; the D gene could be TRBD1 or TRBD2 (5 bases each). Germline values: CDR1 SGHVS, CDR2 FNYEAQ. Deletions cut 5 bases from V and 1 base from J, with 17 bases between. The CDR3 contains 16 residues. CDR3 in amino acids: CASSIRGDRPQETQYF. For the CDR3, the DNA is TGTGCCAGCAGCATAAGGGGAGACAGACCCCAAGAGACCCAGTACTTC.

The chain couples TRBV7-9 to TRBJ2-7, with a possible D match to TRBD1 (5 bases). This CDR3 comprises 14 residues. The germline gives CDR1 SEHNR, CDR2 FQNEAQ (reference sequence). The ends were cut back, 3 bases at V and 2 bases at J, with 11 bases in the middle. The CDR3 reads CASSFESRAYEQYF. CDR3 coding DNA: TGTGCCAGCAGCTTTGAGAGCAGGGCCTACGAGCAGTACTTC. Full variable domain (rest looked up from reference TRBV7-9 and TRBJ2-7): DTGVSQNPRHKITKRGQNVTFRCDPISEHNRLYWYRQTLGQGPEFLTYFQNEAQLEKSRLLSDRFSAERPKGSFSTLEIQRTEQGDSAMYLCASSFESRAYEQYFGPGTRLTVT.

This sequence joins TRBV10-2 and TRBJ2-4, with 11 positions matching TRBD1. The CDR3 totals 19 residues. Germline CDR1 WSHSY, CDR2 SAAADI. Germline trimming cut 7 bases from V and 4 bases from J; bases unmatched to any gene: 18. In DNA form, the CDR3 reads TGCGCCAGCACCGCGCCGGGACAGGGGGGTTCAGTAGAAAAAAACATTCAGTACTTC. Translated, it gives CASTAPGQGGSVEKNIQYF.

In its sample, this clonotype was seen a few times. CDR3 coding DNA: TGTGCCAGCAGTTTAGGCACCGGCTTGGAAGCTTTCTTT. It encodes CASSLGTGLEAFF. The chain is built from TRBV27 and TRBJ1-1; no firm D call. Germline-derived CDR1 and CDR2 are MNHEY and SMNVEV (reference sequence). This CDR3 spans 13 amino acids. V shed 2 bases and J shed 8 bases, with 12 bases lying between them.

This rearrangement joins TRBV6-5 to TRBJ2-1; D unclear. Germline-derived CDR1 and CDR2 are MNHEY and SVGAGI. V was shortened by 8 bases and J by 0 bases, with 14 bases between the two germline ends. The CDR3 has 15 amino acids. CDR3 nucleotide sequence: TGTGCCAGCCCCCCGACAACCCTCTCCTACAATGAGCAGTTCTTC. This sequence encodes CASPPTTLSYNEQFF.

This clonotype came up a few times. The chain couples TRBV6-6 to TRBJ2-1; 8 bases agree with TRBD1. The CDR3 loop spans 15 amino acids. CDR1 and CDR2 (germline): MNHNY, SVGAGI (reference sequence). Trimming cost V 6 bases and J 2 bases; bases outside gene matches: 6. In DNA form, the CDR3 reads TGTGCCAGCAGATATCAGGGGGCAACCTACAATGAGCAGTTCTTC. Its protein is CASRYQGATYNEQFF.

The chain is built from TRBV20-1 and TRBJ2-1; a weak D match, TRBD2 (6 bases). The CDR3 runs to 16 residues. Trimming took 2 bases from V and 7 from J, leaving 21 bases between them. Germline loops: CDR1 DFQATT, CDR2 SNEGSKA (reference sequence). The CDR3, as DNA: TGCAGTGCTAGATCAAGTCGACTAGACAACTGGAATGAGCAGTTCTTC. This translates into CSARSSRLDNWNEQFF.

This chain connects TRBV5-4 to TRBJ2-7, with 13 bases aligning to TRBD2. V lost 0 bases, J lost 3 bases, and 0 bases stayed unmatched. Germline V gene lookup returns CDR1 SGHNT and CDR2 YYREEE (reference sequence). The CDR3 runs 15 residues. CDR3 nucleotides: TGTGCCAGCAGCTTGGGGACTAGCGGGGGCTACGAGCAGTACTTC. Translating it yields CASSLGTSGGYEQYF.

Note on this clonotype: Without the conserved terminal phenylalanine or tryptophan, this CDR3 likely stems from a read error. The V call is TRBV2, the J call TRBJ2-3, with TRBD2 identical over 10 bases. Trimming took 0 bases from V and 7 from J; bases not matched to a gene: 7. Germline V gives CDR1 SNHLY, CDR2 FYNNEI. The CDR3 runs 16 residues. The CDR3 is CASSEAEAGGPYTQYL. CDR3 coding DNA: TGTGCCAGCAGTGAAGCCGAAGCGGGGGGGCCATATACGCAGTATTTA.

This rearrangement joins TRBV5-6 to TRBJ1-2; the match to TRBD1 covers 7 bases. Germline lookup yields CDR1 SGHDT and CDR2 YYEEEE. V was clipped by 4 bases and J by 4 bases; unmatched bases: 7. The CDR3 is made up of 14 amino acids. CDR3 residues: CASSTGQDFYGYTF. The CDR3 bases are TGTGCCAGCAGCACCGGACAGGACTTCTATGGCTACACCTTC.

This clonotype was picked up a small number of times. The chain employs TRBV6-6 and TRBJ2-1, with 14 nucleotides matching TRBD2. This CDR3 has 20 amino acids. Germline CDR1 is MNHNY and CDR2 is SVGAGI (reference sequence). With V trimmed by 2 bases and J by 5 bases, 14 bases remained unmatched. As DNA, the CDR3 is TGTGCCAGCAGTTACCTAGGGACTAGCGGGGGCACCCTTGACAACAATGAGCAGTTCTTC. It encodes CASSYLGTSGGTLDNNEQFF.

This clonotype was seen only a few times. The chain carries TRBV2 and TRBJ2-1; no clear D. With 7 bases removed from V and 4 bases from J, the gap between germline ends came to 17 bases. The CDR3 is 15 amino acids. CDR1 and CDR2 from the germline V gene are SNHLY and FYNNEI. The CDR3 loop is CASIPPGSLYNEQFF. In DNA form, the CDR3 reads TGTGCCAGCATTCCTCCGGGTTCCCTTTACAATGAGCAGTTCTTC.

This clonotype came up many times. The chain employs TRBV6-1 and TRBJ1-5; D might be TRBD1 (6 bases). From germline, CDR1 is MNHNS and CDR2 SASEGT. The CDR3 runs 13 residues. V lost 5 bases and J lost 2, with 7 bases in between. The chain's CDR3 is CASSHRGNQPQHF. CDR3 DNA: TGTGCCAGCAGTCACAGGGGCAATCAGCCCCAGCATTTT.

This clonotype came up a few times. V and J are TRBV28 and TRBJ2-1; D is uncertain. The CDR3 runs to 15 residues. Trimming removed 7 bases at V and 2 bases at J, with 15 bases between. Per germline, CDR1 MDHEN and CDR2 SYDVKM. As DNA, the CDR3 is TGTGCCAGCACTCCGACGTCAGAAACCTACAATGAGCAGTTCTTC. Encoded protein: CASTPTSETYNEQFF.